Listed below are T cell receptor beta chains from one sample, sequenced in a study of blood T cell repertoires in COVID-19. Assay: immunoSEQ multiplex PCR; the TCRdb copy retains only in-frame clones and omits some. Of over 200,000 clones listed, roughly 87% are singletons. Material: peripheral blood. The receptors derive from a man in his forties with active or convalescent COVID-19. Both conserved end residues are part of each CDR3. The order of the fields is CDR3 protein, CDR3 DNA, V gene, J gene, D gene, clone size. D genes are given only for firm matches. Size values are once, few and many counts, or a class for expanded clones, and some rows have none.

CDR3: CASSLLGGNYGYTF
DNA: TGTGCCAGCAGCCTTCTCGGGGGAAACTATGGCTACACCTTC
V: TRBV28
J: TRBJ1-2
D: -
size: -

CDR3: CASSFWQGSTEAFF
DNA: TGTGCCAGCAGCTTTTGGCAGGGTAGCACTGAAGCTTTCTTT
V: TRBV5-6
J: TRBJ1-1
D: -
size: -

CDR3: CASSSTWDRLDEKLFF
DNA: TGTGCCAGCAGTTCGACCTGGGACAGACTAGATGAAAAACTGTTTTTT
V: TRBV28
J: TRBJ1-4
D: TRBD1
size: -

CDR3: CASSPGYTQGGQPQHF
DNA: TGTGCCAGCAGCCCCGGATATACACAGGGGGGTCAGCCCCAGCATTTT
V: TRBV3-1/TRBV3-2
J: TRBJ1-5
D: TRBD1
size: -

CDR3: CASSVGRTSGGSYEQYF
DNA: TGTGCCAGCAGCGTAGGACGGACTAGCGGGGGCAGTTACGAGCAGTACTTC
V: TRBV9
J: TRBJ2-7
D: TRBD2
size: -

CDR3: CASSLGGSSYEQYF
DNA: TGTGCCAGCAGTTTGGGGGGGAGCTCCTACGAGCAGTACTTC
V: TRBV27
J: TRBJ2-7
D: TRBD2
size: -

CDR3: CASSATGHEQFF
DNA: TGTGCCAGCAGCGCAACAGGGCATGAGCAGTTCTTC
V: TRBV9
J: TRBJ2-1
D: -
size: -

CDR3: CASSHEHLSQETQYF
DNA: TGTGCCAGCAGTCACGAGCATCTGAGCCAAGAGACCCAGTACTTC
V: TRBV6-6
J: TRBJ2-5
D: -
size: once

CDR3: CASSFTGGASIQYF
DNA: TGTGCCAGCAGCTTTACAGGGGGCGCTTCCATTCAGTACTTC
V: TRBV5-8
J: TRBJ2-4
D: TRBD1
size: -

CDR3: CASRPGQQNEKLFF
DNA: TGTGCCAGCAGGCCGGGACAGCAAAATGAAAAACTGTTTTTT
V: TRBV6-6
J: TRBJ1-4
D: TRBD1
size: few

CDR3: CASSKYYTDTQYF
DNA: TGTGCCAGCAGTAAATACTACACAGATACGCAGTATTTT
V: TRBV6-4
J: TRBJ2-3
D: -
size: -

CDR3: CASGPSQGLSYNEQFF
DNA: TGTGCTAGTGGTCCCTCCCAGGGGCTCTCCTACAATGAGCAGTTCTTC
V: TRBV12-5
J: TRBJ2-1
D: -
size: -

CDR3: CASSLQGGNEQFF
DNA: TGTGCCAGCAGCTTGCAGGGGGGCAATGAGCAGTTCTTC
V: TRBV11-3
J: TRBJ2-1
D: -
size: -

CDR3: CASRAAGNQPQHF
DNA: TGTGCCAGCAGGGCCGCAGGCAATCAGCCCCAGCATTTT
V: TRBV7-8
J: TRBJ1-5
D: -
size: -

CDR3: CASSPRGQGQGYTF
DNA: TGTGCCAGCAGTCCCCGAGGACAGGGACAAGGCTACACCTTC
V: TRBV27
J: TRBJ1-2
D: TRBD1
size: -

CDR3: CASSILGQGINEAFF
DNA: TGTGCCAGTAGTATCTTGGGACAGGGGATCAATGAAGCTTTCTTT
V: TRBV19
J: TRBJ1-1
D: TRBD1
size: -

CDR3: CASKEGVSGNTIYF
DNA: TGTGCCAGTAAGGAGGGTGTCTCTGGAAACACCATATATTTT
V: TRBV19
J: TRBJ1-3
D: -
size: -

CDR3: CASSSYRGKGKETQYF
DNA: TGTGCCAGCAGTTCCTACAGGGGAAAGGGGAAAGAGACCCAGTACTTC
V: TRBV28
J: TRBJ2-5
D: TRBD1
size: -

CDR3: CASSWGQPNTGELFF
DNA: TGTGCCAGCAGCTGGGGACAGCCGAACACCGGGGAGCTGTTTTTT
V: TRBV7-3
J: TRBJ2-2
D: TRBD1
size: -

CDR3: CASKLDRANYGYTF
DNA: TGCGCCAGCAAATTGGACAGAGCTAACTATGGCTACACCTTC
V: TRBV5-1
J: TRBJ1-2
D: -
size: -

CDR3: CASSPPPTGYGSPLHF
DNA: TGTGCCAGCAGTCCCCCCCCAACAGGGTATGGTTCACCCCTCCACTTT
V: TRBV27
J: TRBJ1-6
D: -
size: few

CDR3: CASSSSAGNTIYF
DNA: TGTGCCAGCAGTTCCTCTGCTGGAAACACCATATATTTT
V: TRBV27
J: TRBJ1-3
D: -
size: -

CDR3: CASSPQGAGTSYEQYF
DNA: TGTGCCAGCTCACCACAGGGAGCGGGTACCTCCTACGAGCAGTACTTC
V: TRBV18
J: TRBJ2-7
D: -
size: -

CDR3: CASSRPDRDTEAFF
DNA: TGTGCCAGCTCACGACCGGACAGGGACACTGAAGCTTTCTTT
V: TRBV18
J: TRBJ1-1
D: TRBD1
size: -

CDR3: CASSFPGPQHF
DNA: TGTGCCAGCAGTTTCCCGGGGCCCCAGCATTTT
V: TRBV28
J: TRBJ1-5
D: -
size: -

CDR3: CASLGTSGGYNEQFF
DNA: TGTGCCAGCTTAGGGACTAGCGGGGGGTACAATGAGCAGTTCTTC
V: TRBV7-9
J: TRBJ2-1
D: TRBD2
size: -

CDR3: CASSQDRGHSPLHF
DNA: TGTGCCAGCAGCCAGGACAGGGGGCACTCACCCCTCCACTTT
V: TRBV6-5
J: TRBJ1-6
D: TRBD1
size: -

CDR3: CSVGWTGGGGYTF
DNA: TGCAGCGTTGGGTGGACAGGGGGCGGCGGCTACACCTTC
V: TRBV29-1
J: TRBJ1-2
D: TRBD1
size: -

CDR3: CASSPGQLASYEQYF
DNA: TGTGCCAGCTCACCAGGGCAGCTCGCCTCCTACGAGCAGTACTTC
V: TRBV18
J: TRBJ2-7
D: -
size: -

CDR3: CASSSRTSGGIYEQYF
DNA: TGTGCCAGCAGCTCCAGGACTAGCGGGGGGATTTACGAGCAGTACTTC
V: TRBV7-8
J: TRBJ2-7
D: TRBD2
size: many

CDR3: CASSPLAGGLSYNEQFF
DNA: TGTGCCAGCTCGCCACTAGCGGGGGGGCTCTCCTACAATGAGCAGTTCTTC
V: TRBV18
J: TRBJ2-1
D: TRBD2
size: -

CDR3: CASSDSAWARDTQYF
DNA: TGTGCCAGCAGTGATTCCGCGTGGGCCAGGGATACGCAGTATTTT
V: TRBV25-1
J: TRBJ2-3
D: -
size: -

CDR3: CASSRGPGQGVREQYF
DNA: TGTGCCAGCAGTCGTGGTCCGGGACAGGGGGTTCGGGAGCAGTACTTC
V: TRBV28
J: TRBJ2-7
D: TRBD1
size: once

CDR3: CASSETRDRFYGYTF
DNA: TGTGCCAGCAGCGAGACCCGGGACAGATTCTATGGCTACACCTTC
V: TRBV7-3
J: TRBJ1-2
D: TRBD1
size: -

CDR3: CASSPSVASSHEQFF
DNA: TGTGCCAGCAGCCCCAGTGTGGCTAGTTCTCATGAGCAGTTCTTC
V: TRBV11-2
J: TRBJ2-1
D: -
size: -

CDR3: CSVEGVRGQGTYEQYF
DNA: TGCAGCGTTGAAGGTGTCCGGGGACAAGGGACCTACGAGCAGTACTTC
V: TRBV29-1
J: TRBJ2-7
D: -
size: -

CDR3: CASSIDRGPHFSNQPQHF
DNA: TGTGCCAGTAGTATAGATCGGGGTCCTCACTTCAGCAATCAGCCCCAGCATTTT
V: TRBV19
J: TRBJ1-5
D: -
size: -